At least ten counts were recorded for the clone carrying this TCR beta chain. The data were taken from a study of T cells after yellow fever vaccination. TCRdb re-called the 5' RACE reads through MiXCR, storing one row per CDR3 protein. Of approximately 47,000 distinct CDR3 sequences detected, 6% to 7% appear once; the ten largest clones hold roughly a tenth. Germline CDR1 reads GTSNPN; CDR2 reads SVGIG (reference sequence). Deletions cut 0 bases from V and 9 bases from J, with 9 bases between. The CDR3 is 12 residues long. The receptor was derived from a man aged 25-40 years who received the YFV17D yellow fever vaccine. This sample comprised PBMCs, either bulk or a sorted T-cell subset (CD4+, CD8+, memory, or dextramer-sorted; not recorded which), obtained 45 days after the yellow fever booster vaccination. The chain carries TRBV30 and TRBJ2-1; weak D call: TRBD1 (6 bases). The chain's CDR3 is CAWSVRRGEQFF. For the CDR3, the DNA is TGTGCCTGGAGTGTACGCAGGGGTGAGCAGTTCTTC.